This TCR beta chain was profiled in a study of Graves' ophthalmopathy and Graves' hyperthyroidism (dated by TCRdb to 2017 to 2018). The study in broad terms: Peripheral blood was collected at initial diagnosis, prior to any treatment. To explore V-J signatures that distinguish ophthalmopathy from hyperthyroidism, a discovery set of under 110 patients was enrolled, made up of 40 to 45 with ophthalmopathy and under 65 with stable hyperthyroidism. T-cell repertoires of thyroid tissue and blood were compared in five or six hyperthyroidism patients. After sampling, hyperthyroidism patients received methimazole starting at 30 mg daily, and ophthalmopathy patients received high-dose intravenous methylprednisolone. In total, 135 blood samples were TCR-sequenced: approximately 40 ophthalmopathy, roughly 77 hyperthyroidism and some 17 hyperthyroidism-to-ophthalmopathy patients. The study used signatures of the TCR beta repertoire to tell Graves' ophthalmopathy apart from Graves' hyperthyroidism and to predict which patients would progress to ophthalmopathy. The 80 to 100 discovery patients were randomly divided into training and test sets at a 7:3 ratio. The independent validation cohort included some 19 hyperthyroidism patients plus 17 patients who later progressed from hyperthyroidism to ophthalmopathy.

This clonotype was detected many times. What this receptor recognizes is not known. No quality values exist for individual bases; no much larger clone is one base distant. For repertoire sequencing, TCR beta CDR3 regions were amplified from RNA transcripts. HTBI primers and the Qiagen OneStep RT-PCR kit were used in a first-round RT-PCR, which was followed by a second-round multiplex PCR, size selection and purification. The libraries underwent paired-end sequencing with 100 bp reads on an Illumina HiSeq2000. For the original study's pipeline: SOAPnuke was used to process the reads, throwing out any read that had adapters, had uncalled bases, had a mean Phred below 15, or lacked an exact constant-primer or identifier match. COPE v1.2.5 was used to merge high-quality paired reads. Each unique nucleotide sequence was treated as a clonotype, and MiTCR v1.1 was used to align the clonotypes to the IMGT TRB V, D and J references. The analysis was limited to V-J combinations with a frequency above 0.0001, which together covered 99% to 99.2% of the repertoires. A TCR clonal expansion and chaos score per V-J combination was defined as the ratio of F50 clonal expansion to chaos observed in the TCRdist matrix. Welch's t-statistics and random forest were used to reduce the features to about a dozen V-J combinations, which were then used as input to a naive Bayes classifier. Thyroid-blood repertoire similarity was quantified with the Morisita-Horn index. TCRdb passed the public sequencing reads through fastp at Q25 and MiXCR, retaining productive beta sequences. Each CDR3 protein gets just one entry, which takes the most common genes and DNA from the rows behind it. TCRdb, rather than the study authors, made the V and J calls. The sample has around 400,000 distinct CDR3 sequences on record, 20% to 25% of them singletons. Approximately 3% of the sample is taken by the ten largest.

Hyperthyroidism was defined as stable when no progression to ophthalmopathy occurred within 18 months of follow-up. Patients with hyperthyroidism were aged 18 to 65 years, had been newly diagnosed, and had a disease duration of less than 2 months. Patients with other autoimmune diseases, uncontrolled infections, pregnancy or lactation were excluded from the study. Diagnosis was based on clinical symptoms, serum thyroxine, TRAb, thyroid ultrasound and orbital computed tomography. PBMCs were isolated from 10 ml of fresh peripheral blood by Ficoll-Paque density gradient centrifugation. Trizol reagent was used to extract the total RNA, and its quality was then checked on an Agilent 2100 Bioanalyzer. The germline V gene (reference sequence) yields MNHEY for CDR1 and SMNVEV for CDR2. At the junction V is shortened by 9 bases and J by 6 bases; bases outside the gene matches: 3. Measured from the cysteine to the phenylalanine, the CDR3 is 12 residues long. Of all the DNA, just the CDR3 is kept, 36 bases in frame from base 1.

Findings and caveats that apply to the study as a whole: Most of the expanded thyroid clonotypes with a frequency above 0.001 were also detected in blood, and it was suggested that the thyroid immune response may be reflected by blood repertoires. In validation, the model predicted ophthalmopathy progression with more than 55% sensitivity and roughly 72% specificity; 12 predicted patients were CT-confirmed with GO in a median of roughly 6.8 months. No statistical method was used to set the sample size in advance, and the investigators knew which group each participant was assigned to. In cross-validation, the 13-signature model distinguished ophthalmopathy from stable hyperthyroidism with about 87% sensitivity and around 81% specificity, and in the test set the corresponding values were approximately 80% and 68%.

The rearrangement combines TRBV27 with TRBJ1-3; 9 junctional bases match TRBD1. The sequence was collected from a woman between 18 and 29 years old with stable Graves' hyperthyroidism. Donor details come from another sample of the same person, matched by shared clones. Sequenced sample: peripheral blood. The DNA sequence follows: TGTGCCAGAACAGGGGGCCTAAACACCATATATTTT. Its coded protein is CARTGGLNTIYF.